A selection of T cell receptor beta chains follows, all from one sample in a study of blood T cell repertoires in COVID-19. The repertoire was sequenced with immunoSEQ multiplex PCR; TCRdb's copy has only in-frame clones and lacks some. Counted here are about 4,300 clones, around 73% occurring once; the ten biggest clones make up roughly 40%. The sequencing input was peripheral blood. Receptors were obtained from a human donor with active or convalescent COVID-19. The donor label of this sample is uncertain. CDR3s include the opening cysteine and the closing phenylalanine or tryptophan. The D gene is left open where the match is weak. Expanded clones are given a class, and other clones once, few, many or no size at all.

J,size,V,D,DNA,CDR3
TRBJ2-5,-,TRBV4-3,-,TGCGCCAGCAGCCAAGATGTTCGGGGAGGCCTCCAAGAGACCCAGTACTTC,CASSQDVRGGLQETQYF
TRBJ1-1,-,TRBV7-9,TRBD1,TGTGCCAGCAGCTTAGTCCCGGACAGGGCGAGGGGCACTGAAGCTTTCTTT,CASSLVPDRARGTEAFF
TRBJ2-7,-,TRBV7-8,-,TGTGCCAGCACGTCAGCCTACGAGCAGTACTTC,CASTSAYEQYF
TRBJ2-4,once,TRBV24-1,TRBD2,TGTGCCACCAGTCCGGCCGGGGGGAGCGGAAAAAACATTCAGTACTTC,CATSPAGGSGKNIQYF
TRBJ2-5,-,TRBV19,-,TGTGCCCGGGGGACAGCCCAAGAGACCCAGTACTTC,CARGTAQETQYF
TRBJ2-7,-,TRBV11-1,TRBD1,TGTGCCAGCAGCCCCGGGACAGAGGGCGAGCAGTACTTC,CASSPGTEGEQYF
TRBJ2-5,once,TRBV11-2,-,TGTGCCAGCAGCCATGAGACCCAGTACTTC,CASSHETQYF
TRBJ1-1,-,TRBV15,TRBD1,TGTGCCACCAGCGGCGGGACAGTTGAAGCTTTCTTT,CATSGGTVEAFF
TRBJ2-1,-,TRBV7-4,TRBD2,TGTGCCAGCAGCTACCCAGGCGGGAGAGTCTCGGAGCAGTTCTTC,CASSYPGGRVSEQFF
TRBJ1-4,-,TRBV5-5,-,TGTGCCAGCAGCTTGGGGAGGTCATCTAATGAAAAACTGTTTTTT,CASSLGRSSNEKLFF
TRBJ2-1,-,TRBV30,-,TGTGCCTGGAGTTCCACGACCGCAGGAAATGAGCAGTTCTTC,CAWSSTTAGNEQFF
TRBJ2-3,-,TRBV2,TRBD1,TGTGCCAGCAGTGCGGACAGGGGGTACACAGATACGCAGTATTTT,CASSADRGYTDTQYF
TRBJ1-6,-,TRBV6-5,TRBD1,TGTGCCAGCAGCGCTGGGACAGGGGAATCACCCCTCCACTTT,CASSAGTGESPLHF
TRBJ1-6,-,TRBV6-1,-,TGTGCCAGCAGTGGCCCGGACCTTCCCCAGGAGGCCTATAATTCACCCCTCCACTTT,CASSGPDLPQEAYNSPLHF
TRBJ1-5,once,TRBV6-5,TRBD1,TGTGCCAGCAGGGGGACAGGGCGTTATCAGCCCCAGCATTTT,CASRGTGRYQPQHF
TRBJ1-1,-,TRBV6-5,-,TGTGCCAGCAGTTCCGGGGGAGGGGTTCTGAACACTGAAGCTTTCTTT,CASSSGGGVLNTEAFF
TRBJ1-6,medium-sized,TRBV6-5,TRBD1,TGTGCCAGCAACCGACAGGGAAGTTCACCCCTCCACTTT,CASNRQGSSPLHF
TRBJ2-7,-,TRBV9,-,TGTGCCAGCAGCGTAGATGGCCGTTCCTACGAGCAGTACTTC,CASSVDGRSYEQYF
TRBJ2-3,-,TRBV14,-,TGTGCCAGCAGCCAAGGAGGCAGGGCGAGCACAGATACGCAGTATTTT,CASSQGGRASTDTQYF
TRBJ2-2,-,TRBV7-6,-,TGTGCCAGCAGCTCAAGGACAGATTACACCGGGGAGCTGTTTTTT,CASSSRTDYTGELFF
TRBJ2-2,-,TRBV24-1,-,TGTGCCACCGGAATTAACAGGGTGAACACCGGGGAGCTGTTTTTT,CATGINRVNTGELFF
TRBJ2-1,-,TRBV13,TRBD2,TGTGCCAGCAGCTTGACTAGCGGGAGGATTAGGGAGCAGTTCTTC,CASSLTSGRIREQFF
TRBJ2-1,-,TRBV6-5,-,TGTGCCAGCAGTTTTCGGAGGGATAGTGAGCAGTTCTTC,CASSFRRDSEQFF
TRBJ2-1,-,TRBV5-4,-,TGTGCCAGCAGCCGGGATGGCGGCTACAATGAGCAGTTCTTC,CASSRDGGYNEQFF
TRBJ1-4,-,TRBV19,TRBD1,TGTGCCAGTAGTATCGGACAGGGGGCAGCAACTAATGAAAAACTGTTTTTT,CASSIGQGAATNEKLFF
TRBJ2-1,-,TRBV7-8,-,TGTGCCAGCAGGCCCGGGTCCTTCTACAATGAGCAGTTCTTC,CASRPGSFYNEQFF
TRBJ2-1,-,TRBV5-1,TRBD2,TGCGCCAGCAGCCTTGGGACTAGCGGGGTCAATGAGCAGTTCTTC,CASSLGTSGVNEQFF
TRBJ1-2,-,TRBV10-3,TRBD1,TGTGCCATCAGCCCCGGGACAGGGATAAACTATGGCTACACCTTC,CAISPGTGINYGYTF
TRBJ2-1,-,TRBV5-6,-,TGTGCCAGCAGCTTGCAGGCCAATGAGCAGTTCTTC,CASSLQANEQFF
TRBJ2-3,-,TRBV7-3,-,TGTGCCAGCAGCGGACTGGGCAGCACAGATACGCAGTATTTT,CASSGLGSTDTQYF